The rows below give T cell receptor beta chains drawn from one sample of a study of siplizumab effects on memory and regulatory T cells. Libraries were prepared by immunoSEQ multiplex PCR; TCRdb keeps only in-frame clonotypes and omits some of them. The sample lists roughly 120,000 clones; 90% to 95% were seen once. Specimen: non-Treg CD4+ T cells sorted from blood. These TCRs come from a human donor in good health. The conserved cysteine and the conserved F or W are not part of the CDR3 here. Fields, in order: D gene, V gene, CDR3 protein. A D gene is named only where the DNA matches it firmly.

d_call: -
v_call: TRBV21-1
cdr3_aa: ASGPETQY

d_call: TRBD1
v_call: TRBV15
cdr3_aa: ATSRGTGTEYEQY

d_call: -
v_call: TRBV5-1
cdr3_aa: ASSSTIRVGELF

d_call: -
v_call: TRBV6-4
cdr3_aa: ASSDIGVSYEQY

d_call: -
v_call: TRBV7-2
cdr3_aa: ASSLEAAPGEQF

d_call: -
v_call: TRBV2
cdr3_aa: ASSRDPTDTQY

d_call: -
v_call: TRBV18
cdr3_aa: ASSPRTAQETQY

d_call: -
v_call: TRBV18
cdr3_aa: ASSPPVLVYGYT

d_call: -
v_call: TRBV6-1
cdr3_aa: ASSEQRNSYEQY

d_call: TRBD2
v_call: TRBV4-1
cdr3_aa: ASSQVIAGVTSPYNEQF

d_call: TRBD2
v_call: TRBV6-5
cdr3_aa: ASNPKASGSYEQY

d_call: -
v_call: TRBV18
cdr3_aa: ASSTDTGELF

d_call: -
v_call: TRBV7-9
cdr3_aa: ASSLRQGEGYT

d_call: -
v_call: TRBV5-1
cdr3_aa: ASTEVVGTDTQY

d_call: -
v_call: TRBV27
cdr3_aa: ASSLSTFRSANTGELF

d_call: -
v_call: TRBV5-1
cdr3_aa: ASSLLTATNEKLF

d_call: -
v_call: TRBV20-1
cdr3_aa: SASYPGVP

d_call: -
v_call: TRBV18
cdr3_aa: ASSYRRVDTEAF

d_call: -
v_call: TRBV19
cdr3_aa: ASSIRQNTEAF

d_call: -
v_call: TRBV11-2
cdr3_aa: ASSWASGNTGELF

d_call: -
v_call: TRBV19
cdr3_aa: ASSIGNTIY

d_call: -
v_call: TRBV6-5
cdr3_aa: ASSLRGDMNTEAF

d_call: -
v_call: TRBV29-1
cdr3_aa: SGRTNSYEQY

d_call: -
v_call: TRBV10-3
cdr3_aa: AISDGWGYT

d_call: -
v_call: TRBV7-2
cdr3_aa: ASSLVAGLEKLF

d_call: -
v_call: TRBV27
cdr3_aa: ASSLDRPPDTDTQY

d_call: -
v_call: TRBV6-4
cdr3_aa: ASSDRYYGYT

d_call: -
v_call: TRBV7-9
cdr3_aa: ASSFWQGNYEQY